What follows are 15 T cell receptor beta chains derived from one specimen sequenced in a study of T-cell reconstitution after alpha-beta-depleted transplantation in children. Unique molecular identifiers were used to barcode this TCRbeta library. One entry per CDR3 protein results from TCRdb running MiXCR on the PCR reads. Of some 240,000 distinct CDR3 sequences in the sample, 9.5% to 15% were seen once. Sequencing was performed on PBMCs from the stem cell graft donor, taken from the stem cell graft. These receptors were obtained from a human donor who donated a stem cell graft to a child with acute lymphoblastic leukemia.

The chain employs TRBV30 and TRBJ2-2; D gene unclear. Germline V gives CDR1 GTSNPN, CDR2 SVGIG (reference sequence). The CDR3 totals 15 residues. The ends were cut back, 3 bases at V and 1 base at J, with 12 bases in the middle. The CDR3 here is CAWRFLWMNTGELFF. The CDR3 DNA reads as TGTGCCTGGAGGTTTCTGTGGATGAACACCGGGGAGCTGTTTTTT.

This clonotype was recorded at least ten times. The genes are TRBV27 and TRBJ2-1; 13 bases line up with TRBD2. Germline V gene sequence: CDR1 MNHEY, CDR2 SMNVEV (reference sequence). The CDR3 is 17 residues long. V trimming: 3 bases; J trimming: 3 bases; junction bases outside the gene matches: 5. The CDR3 sequence: CASSFTSGRAIYNEQFF. In DNA, the CDR3 is TGTGCCAGCAGTTTTACTAGCGGGAGGGCCATCTACAATGAGCAGTTCTTC.

As regards this clonotype: This could be a read error, since a much larger clone is one nucleotide away. This sequence joins TRBV5-1 and TRBJ2-7; TRBD2 aligns across 7 bases. The J segment lost 3 bases and the V segment lost 0 bases, leaving 12 bases of the junction unmatched. The CDR3 loop spans 17 amino acids. CDR1 and CDR2 (germline): SGHRS, YFSETQ. CDR3 amino acids: CASSLARRDYLLYEQYF. Here the CDR3 DNA reads TGCGCCAGCAGCTTGGCCCGACGGGACTACCTGCTCTACGAGCAGTACTTC. The full variable domain, its missing parts supplied by reference TRBV5-1 and TRBJ2-7, is KAGVTQTPRYLIKTRGQQVTLSCSPISGHRSVSWYQQTPGQGLQFLFEYFSETQRNKGNFPGRFSGRQFSNSRSEMNVSTLELGDSALYLCASSLARRDYLLYEQYFGPGTRLTVT.

The table lists this clonotype with many counts. V gene TRBV20-1 combines with J gene TRBJ1-2; TRBD1 aligns across 7 bases. The CDR3 loop spans 13 amino acids. Germline V lookup: CDR1 DFQATT, CDR2 SNEGSKA (reference sequence). V lost 4 bases, J lost 2 bases, and 4 bases stayed unmatched. CDR3: CSATRDRNYGYTF. Here the CDR3 DNA reads TGCAGTGCTACACGGGACAGAAACTATGGCTACACCTTC.

At least ten counts were recorded for this clonotype. The rearrangement links TRBV7-6 to TRBJ2-5, with D perhaps TRBD2 (5 bases). CDR3 length equals 14 residues. Germline CDR1 and CDR2: SGHVS and FNYEAQ. Trimming removed 4 bases at V and 2 bases at J, with 11 bases between. CDR3 sequence reads: CASSSPREQETQYF. As DNA, the CDR3 is TGTGCCAGCAGCTCCCCGAGGGAGCAAGAGACCCAGTACTTC. Complete variable domain (other parts from reference TRBV7-6 and TRBJ2-5): GAGVSQSPRYKVTKRGQDVALRCDPISGHVSLYWYRQALGQGPEFLTYFNYEAQQDKSGLPNDRFSAERPEGSISTLTIQRTEQRDSAMYRCASSSPREQETQYFGPGTRLLVL.

This clonotype occurred many times. This chain uses TRBV10-3 with TRBJ1-2; possibly TRBD1 for D (6 bases). The CDR3 has 13 residues. The germline V gene has CDR1 ENHRY and CDR2 SYGVKD. The V end lost 2 bases, the J end lost 2 bases, and 6 bases lay between the germline ends. CDR3 bases: TGTGCCATCAGTGAGACAGGGAACTATGGCTACACCTTC. This translates into CAISETGNYGYTF.

This chain uses TRBV7-9 with TRBJ2-3; TRBD1 aligns across 10 bases. In germline, CDR1 is SEHNR, CDR2 FQNEAQ (reference sequence). The CDR3 runs to 17 residues. Trimming at V came to 5 bases and at J to 4 bases, leaving 12 bases not matched to a gene. CDR3 in amino acids: CASSHRLTGGSSDTQYF. For the CDR3, the DNA is TGTGCCAGCAGCCACCGCTTGACAGGGGGCAGCTCAGATACGCAGTATTTT.

This clonotype was counted ten times or more. This sequence joins TRBV20-1 and TRBJ2-2; possibly TRBD1 or TRBD2 for D (5 bases each). Germline values: CDR1 DFQATT, CDR2 SNEGSKA (reference sequence). The germline V and J ends were trimmed by 7 bases and 1 base, with 10 bases remaining between them. The CDR3 is 13 amino acids. Here the CDR3 reads CSVKRGNTGELFF. The CDR3 coding sequence is TGCAGTGTCAAGAGGGGGAACACCGGGGAGCTGTTTTTT.

This clonotype was recorded at least ten times. This rearrangement joins TRBV19 to TRBJ2-3; D is unresolved. Germline CDR1 LNHDA, CDR2 SQIVND (reference sequence). The CDR3 extends over 13 amino acids. The V end lost 7 bases, the J end lost 6 bases, and 14 bases lay between the germline ends. CDR3 coding DNA: TGTGCCAGTACCGATCCGTCCCGGGATACGCAGTATTTT. Protein: CASTDPSRDTQYF.

This clonotype was counted at least ten times. This CDR3 is CASRDGSGELFF. In DNA form, the CDR3 reads TGTGCCAGTAGGGACGGGTCCGGGGAGCTGTTTTTT. The chain carries TRBV19 and TRBJ2-2; D call uncertain. With 6 bases removed from V and 6 bases from J, the gap between germline ends came to 8 bases. CDR3 length: 12 residues. Germline V lookup: CDR1 LNHDA, CDR2 SQIVND (reference sequence). Filled out from reference TRBV19 and TRBJ2-2, the complete variable domain reads DGGITQSPKYLFRKEGQNVTLSCEQNLNHDAMYWYRQDPGQGLRLIYYSQIVNDFQKGDIAEGYSVSREKKESFPLTVTSAQKNPTAFYLCASRDGSGELFFGEGSRLTVL.

In regard to this clonotype: One base away lies a much larger clone, so this may be a sequencing read error. The rearrangement uses TRBV6-1 and TRBJ2-4; D not certain. The CDR3 length is 16 residues. Germline CDR1 reads MNHNS; CDR2 reads SASEGT. This CDR3 is CASSEAFVDLKNSQYF. DNA of the CDR3: TGTGCCAGCAGTGAAGCTTTTGTTGATCTGAAAAACAGTCAGTACTTC.

This clonotype turned up a few times. The chain has TRBV20-1 and TRBJ2-7, with D perhaps TRBD1 or TRBD2 (5 bases each). The CDR3 loop spans 15 amino acids. V lost 1 base to trimming and J lost 3 bases, with 16 bases between them. CDR1 DFQATT and CDR2 SNEGSKA come from the germline V gene (reference sequence). This chain's CDR3 is CSARGYRDVGYEQYF. CDR3 nucleotide sequence: TGCAGTGCTAGAGGCTACCGGGACGTAGGCTACGAGCAGTACTTC.

At least ten counts were recorded for this clonotype. The rearrangement links TRBV7-2 to TRBJ2-2; possibly TRBD1 for D (6 bases). The germline V gene encodes CDR1 SGHTA and CDR2 FQGNSA. This CDR3 comprises 15 residues. V lost 6 bases and J 6 bases, leaving 17 bases between the germline ends. This CDR3 reads CASSLMDSYAGELFF. CDR3 DNA: TGTGCCAGCAGTCTTATGGACAGTTACGCCGGGGAGCTGTTTTTT.

The chain employs TRBV20-1 and TRBJ2-3, with 14 bases lining up with TRBD2. This CDR3 is 17 amino acids long. After removal of 0 bases from V and 4 bases from J, the junction contained 6 bases not matched to a gene. The germline V gene encodes CDR1 DFQATT and CDR2 SNEGSKA (reference sequence). The chain's CDR3 is CSARDQRLAGGADTQYF. CDR3 nucleotide sequence: TGCAGTGCTAGAGATCAGAGACTAGCGGGAGGGGCAGATACGCAGTATTTT.

In its sample, this clonotype was seen many times. The rearrangement joins TRBV3-1 to TRBJ2-1; D gene uncertain. This CDR3 is built from 12 residues. Trimming shortened V by 5 bases and J by 10 bases, and 12 bases separated the two germline ends. Germline CDR1 and CDR2: LGHDT and YNNKEL (reference sequence). CDR3 nucleotides: TGTGCCAGCAGCGGTCTTAGCCGGGAGCAGTTCTTC. It encodes CASSGLSREQFF.